This is a list of T cell receptor beta chains from one sample in a study of beta chain features in type 1 diabetes. Libraries were prepared by immunoSEQ multiplex PCR; TCRdb keeps only in-frame clonotypes and omits some of them. The sample shows 600,000 to 700,000 clones, around 12% of them seen only once. The sample comprised naive CD4+ T cells from blood. These TCRs come from a man younger than 40 with type 1 diabetes. Each CDR3 is given with its conserved first and last residue. The order of the fields is CDR3 protein, CDR3 DNA, D gene, clone size, J gene, V gene. The D gene is left open where the match is weak. The size of a clone is reported for some rows only, either as once, few or many, or as a class for expanded clones.

CDR3aa: CASSQGPGQGARVNEKLFF; CDR3nt: TGCGCCAGCAGCCAAGGCCCGGGACAGGGGGCGCGTGTGAATGAAAAACTGTTTTTT; d_gene: TRBD1; abundance: NA; j_gene: TRBJ1-4; v_gene: TRBV4-1
CDR3aa: CASSLGVHQPQHF; CDR3nt: TGCGCCAGCAGCTTGGGGGTACATCAGCCCCAGCATTTT; d_gene: NA; abundance: NA; j_gene: TRBJ1-5; v_gene: TRBV5-1
CDR3aa: CASSFQGASEAFF; CDR3nt: TGTGCCAGCAGCTTCCAGGGGGCATCTGAAGCTTTCTTT; d_gene: TRBD1; abundance: NA; j_gene: TRBJ1-1; v_gene: TRBV7-2
CDR3aa: CASSFLQGAAKNIQYF; CDR3nt: TGTGCCAGCAGTTTCCTACAGGGGGCGGCCAAAAACATTCAGTACTTC; d_gene: TRBD1; abundance: few; j_gene: TRBJ2-4; v_gene: TRBV27
CDR3aa: CSVAKTVSSGNTIYF; CDR3nt: TGCAGCGTTGCCAAGACTGTAAGCTCTGGAAACACCATATATTTT; d_gene: NA; abundance: NA; j_gene: TRBJ1-3; v_gene: TRBV29-1
CDR3aa: CASSHRQGEGYGYTF; CDR3nt: TGTGCCAGCAGTCACAGACAGGGGGAGGGATATGGCTACACCTTC; d_gene: TRBD1; abundance: few; j_gene: TRBJ1-2; v_gene: TRBV6-6
CDR3aa: CATSRDPLPGGNQPQHF; CDR3nt: TGTGCCACCAGCAGAGACCCCTTACCAGGAGGCAATCAGCCCCAGCATTTT; d_gene: NA; abundance: NA; j_gene: TRBJ1-5; v_gene: TRBV15
CDR3aa: CASSLGAGLSTDTQYF; CDR3nt: TGTGCCAGCAGCTTGGGAGCGGGGTTGAGCACAGATACGCAGTATTTT; d_gene: TRBD2; abundance: NA; j_gene: TRBJ2-3; v_gene: TRBV5-4
CDR3aa: CASSQTGQGTDTQYF; CDR3nt: TGTGCCAGCAGCCAGACAGGACAGGGGACAGATACGCAGTATTTT; d_gene: TRBD1; abundance: NA; j_gene: TRBJ2-3; v_gene: TRBV7-2
CDR3aa: CASSLAGTGDSPLHF; CDR3nt: TGCGCCAGCAGCTTGGCCGGTACAGGGGATTCACCCCTCCACTTT; d_gene: TRBD1; abundance: NA; j_gene: TRBJ1-6; v_gene: TRBV5-1
CDR3aa: CASSLVGAGNTDTQYF; CDR3nt: TGTGCCAGCAGCTTGGTTGGGGCAGGAAACACAGATACGCAGTATTTT; d_gene: NA; abundance: once; j_gene: TRBJ2-3; v_gene: TRBV7-2
CDR3aa: CASSQEEGFEQYF; CDR3nt: TGCGCCAGCAGCCAAGAGGAGGGGTTCGAGCAGTACTTC; d_gene: NA; abundance: few; j_gene: TRBJ2-7; v_gene: TRBV4-3
CDR3aa: CASSSDWDSFYGYTF; CDR3nt: TGTGCCAGCAGTTCCGACTGGGACAGCTTTTATGGCTACACCTTC; d_gene: TRBD1; abundance: few; j_gene: TRBJ1-2; v_gene: TRBV6-5
CDR3aa: CASSYWGTGDYGYTF; CDR3nt: TGTGCCAGCAGTTACTGGGGGACAGGGGATTATGGCTACACCTTC; d_gene: TRBD1; abundance: NA; j_gene: TRBJ1-2; v_gene: TRBV6-5
CDR3aa: CASSFNEGSYNEQFF; CDR3nt: TGTGCCAGCAGCTTTAATGAGGGGTCCTACAATGAGCAGTTCTTC; d_gene: NA; abundance: NA; j_gene: TRBJ2-1; v_gene: TRBV7-6
CDR3aa: CASTVLLVGQFF; CDR3nt: TGTGCCAGCACAGTCCTCCTGGTTGGGCAGTTCTTC; d_gene: NA; abundance: few; j_gene: TRBJ2-1; v_gene: TRBV2
CDR3aa: CASSSAVYGYTF; CDR3nt: TGTGCCAGCAGCTCGGCAGTTTATGGCTACACCTTC; d_gene: NA; abundance: NA; j_gene: TRBJ1-2; v_gene: TRBV7-2
CDR3aa: CASSLGQGDTGELFF; CDR3nt: TGTGCCAGCAGCTTAGGACAGGGGGACACCGGGGAGCTGTTTTTT; d_gene: TRBD1; abundance: few; j_gene: TRBJ2-2; v_gene: TRBV13
CDR3aa: CAWSLTSTGGDGYTF; CDR3nt: TGTGCCTGGAGTCTCACCTCGACAGGGGGTGATGGCTACACCTTC; d_gene: TRBD1; abundance: NA; j_gene: TRBJ1-2; v_gene: TRBV30
CDR3aa: CASSVGWISYNEQFF; CDR3nt: TGTGCCAGCAGTGTAGGGTGGATATCCTACAATGAGCAGTTCTTC; d_gene: NA; abundance: NA; j_gene: TRBJ2-1; v_gene: TRBV6-1
CDR3aa: CASSQGTGWRGYTF; CDR3nt: TGCGCCAGCAGCCAAGGGACAGGGTGGAGGGGCTACACCTTC; d_gene: TRBD1; abundance: few; j_gene: TRBJ1-2; v_gene: TRBV4-1
CDR3aa: CASNTNQWNNEQFF; CDR3nt: TGTGCCAGCAATACGAACCAGTGGAACAATGAGCAGTTCTTC; d_gene: NA; abundance: few; j_gene: TRBJ2-1; v_gene: TRBV28
CDR3aa: CASSPSRGGETQYF; CDR3nt: TGCGCCAGCAGCCCCTCTAGGGGCGGGGAGACCCAGTACTTC; d_gene: NA; abundance: few; j_gene: TRBJ2-5; v_gene: TRBV5-1
CDR3aa: CASSLVGFPFLGAGTEAFF; CDR3nt: TGTGCCAGCAGCTTGGTAGGCTTTCCGTTCTTGGGGGCAGGGACTGAAGCTTTCTTT; d_gene: NA; abundance: few; j_gene: TRBJ1-1; v_gene: TRBV5-6
CDR3aa: CASSRDSGNTEAFF; CDR3nt: TGCGCCAGCAGCCGGGACAGTGGGAACACTGAAGCTTTCTTT; d_gene: TRBD1; abundance: few; j_gene: TRBJ1-1; v_gene: TRBV4-3
CDR3aa: CAIMGTANSGANVLTF; CDR3nt: TGTGCCATCATGGGGACAGCCAACTCTGGGGCCAACGTCCTGACTTTC; d_gene: TRBD1; abundance: NA; j_gene: TRBJ2-6; v_gene: TRBV10-3
CDR3aa: CASGIGGTNEKLFF; CDR3nt: TGTGCCAGTGGAATTGGGGGGACTAATGAAAAACTGTTTTTT; d_gene: NA; abundance: NA; j_gene: TRBJ1-4; v_gene: TRBV7-9
CDR3aa: CASSLGTGTGEETQYF; CDR3nt: TGTGCCAGCAGCTTAGGAACCGGGACAGGGGAAGAGACCCAGTACTTC; d_gene: TRBD1; abundance: few; j_gene: TRBJ2-5; v_gene: TRBV7-2
CDR3aa: CASRPGTSHNYGYTF; CDR3nt: TGTGCCAGCAGACCGGGGACATCTCACAACTATGGCTACACCTTC; d_gene: NA; abundance: NA; j_gene: TRBJ1-2; v_gene: TRBV6-5
CDR3aa: CASSVMSENSPLHF; CDR3nt: TGTGCCAGCAGCGTCATGAGTGAGAATTCACCCCTCCACTTT; d_gene: NA; abundance: few; j_gene: TRBJ1-6; v_gene: TRBV9
CDR3aa: CASSAVLATTGELFF; CDR3nt: TGTGCCAGCAGCGCGGTTCTAGCGACGACCGGGGAGCTGTTTTTT; d_gene: NA; abundance: NA; j_gene: TRBJ2-2; v_gene: TRBV9
CDR3aa: CASSRGPNEKLFF; CDR3nt: TGTGCCAGCAGCCGTGGTCCCAATGAAAAACTGTTTTTT; d_gene: NA; abundance: NA; j_gene: TRBJ1-4; v_gene: TRBV27
CDR3aa: CSVVEGKEKLFF; CDR3nt: TGCAGCGTTGTCGAGGGGAAGGAAAAACTGTTTTTT; d_gene: NA; abundance: NA; j_gene: TRBJ1-4; v_gene: TRBV29-1
CDR3aa: CASTLGTGVHIQYF; CDR3nt: TGTGCCAGTACTCTAGGGACAGGGGTCCACATTCAGTACTTC; d_gene: TRBD1; abundance: NA; j_gene: TRBJ2-4; v_gene: TRBV19
CDR3aa: CAWSVTTDTQYF; CDR3nt: TGTGCCTGGAGTGTAACCACAGATACGCAGTATTTT; d_gene: NA; abundance: few; j_gene: TRBJ2-3; v_gene: TRBV30
CDR3aa: CASSLGTGGKPQHF; CDR3nt: TGCGCCAGCAGCTTAGGGACAGGGGGTAAGCCCCAGCATTTT; d_gene: TRBD1; abundance: NA; j_gene: TRBJ1-5; v_gene: TRBV5-1
CDR3aa: CASSTRGGDATNEKLFF; CDR3nt: TGTGCCAGCAGCACACGTGGGGGGGATGCAACTAATGAAAAACTGTTTTTT; d_gene: NA; abundance: NA; j_gene: TRBJ1-4; v_gene: TRBV7-9
CDR3aa: CASMDRAYEQYF; CDR3nt: TGTGCCAGCATGGACAGAGCTTACGAGCAGTACTTC; d_gene: NA; abundance: few; j_gene: TRBJ2-7; v_gene: TRBV7-9
CDR3aa: CASSVGSAGETQYF; CDR3nt: TGTGCCAGCAGCGTAGGGTCAGCCGGGGAGACCCAGTACTTC; d_gene: NA; abundance: NA; j_gene: TRBJ2-5; v_gene: TRBV9
CDR3aa: CASRPLGRDRPFF; CDR3nt: TGTGCCAGCAGACCTTTGGGCCGGGACAGGCCGTTTTTT; d_gene: TRBD1; abundance: NA; j_gene: TRBJ1-4; v_gene: TRBV28
CDR3aa: CASTTGQGRTGELFF; CDR3nt: TGTGCCAGCACCACTGGACAGGGGAGGACCGGGGAGCTGTTTTTT; d_gene: TRBD1; abundance: NA; j_gene: TRBJ2-2; v_gene: TRBV6-1
CDR3aa: CSGGGGGYTF; CDR3nt: TGCAGCGGCGGAGGGGGTGGCTACACCTTC; d_gene: NA; abundance: NA; j_gene: TRBJ1-2; v_gene: TRBV29-1
CDR3aa: CASSPPGGNEQYF; CDR3nt: TGTGCCAGCTCACCACCCGGGGGCAACGAGCAGTACTTC; d_gene: NA; abundance: few; j_gene: TRBJ2-7; v_gene: TRBV18
CDR3aa: CASGGNYGYTF; CDR3nt: TGTGCCAGCGGTGGAAACTATGGCTACACCTTC; d_gene: NA; abundance: few; j_gene: TRBJ1-2; v_gene: TRBV6-5
CDR3aa: CATSSWDRVTQPQHF; CDR3nt: TGTGCCACCAGCAGCTGGGACAGGGTAACTCAGCCCCAGCATTTT; d_gene: TRBD1; abundance: few; j_gene: TRBJ1-5; v_gene: TRBV15
CDR3aa: CASGLAASSYEQYF; CDR3nt: TGTGCCAGTGGACTAGCGGCAAGCTCCTACGAGCAGTACTTC; d_gene: TRBD2; abundance: few; j_gene: TRBJ2-7; v_gene: TRBV27
CDR3aa: CASSRSAGLIYEQYF; CDR3nt: TGTGCCAGCAGCCGATCGGCGGGTTTGATCTACGAGCAGTACTTC; d_gene: NA; abundance: NA; j_gene: TRBJ2-7; v_gene: TRBV6-6
CDR3aa: CASSVGRTVSGLTDTQYF; CDR3nt: TGTGCCAGCAGCGTAGGAAGGACCGTGTCTGGGCTCACAGATACGCAGTATTTT; d_gene: NA; abundance: few; j_gene: TRBJ2-3; v_gene: TRBV9
CDR3aa: CASSLDGDSNQPQHF; CDR3nt: TGCGCCAGCAGCTTGGACGGAGATAGCAATCAGCCCCAGCATTTT; d_gene: NA; abundance: NA; j_gene: TRBJ1-5; v_gene: TRBV5-1
CDR3aa: CASSLTLAGQTDNYEQFF; CDR3nt: TGTGCCAGCAGCTTAACACTAGCGGGGCAAACGGATAATTATGAGCAGTTCTTC; d_gene: TRBD2; abundance: few; j_gene: TRBJ2-1; v_gene: TRBV11-2
CDR3aa: CASSPGVRDYEQYF; CDR3nt: TGTGCCAGCTCCCCGGGGGTGAGAGACTACGAGCAGTACTTC; d_gene: NA; abundance: once; j_gene: TRBJ2-7; v_gene: TRBV5-6
CDR3aa: CASSFWARGLAKNIQYF; CDR3nt: TGTGCCAGCAGTTTTTGGGCAAGGGGACTAGCCAAAAACATTCAGTACTTC; d_gene: NA; abundance: few; j_gene: TRBJ2-4; v_gene: TRBV28
CDR3aa: CAISSGQGVTGNTIYF; CDR3nt: TGTGCCATCAGTTCTGGACAGGGGGTAACTGGAAACACCATATATTTT; d_gene: TRBD1; abundance: few; j_gene: TRBJ1-3; v_gene: TRBV10-3
CDR3aa: CASSQGKVWDRTPYEQYF; CDR3nt: TGTGCCAGCAGCCAAGGAAAGGTTTGGGACAGGACGCCCTACGAGCAGTACTTC; d_gene: TRBD1; abundance: NA; j_gene: TRBJ2-7; v_gene: TRBV4-2
CDR3aa: CASKTVGTENQPQHF; CDR3nt: TGTGCCAGTAAAACGGTTGGGACCGAGAATCAGCCCCAGCATTTT; d_gene: NA; abundance: NA; j_gene: TRBJ1-5; v_gene: TRBV19
CDR3aa: CASSQVTGQGGETQYF; CDR3nt: TGTGCCAGCAGCCAAGTAACGGGACAGGGAGGAGAGACCCAGTACTTC; d_gene: TRBD1; abundance: NA; j_gene: TRBJ2-5; v_gene: TRBV4-2
CDR3aa: CASTPRWGADTQYF; CDR3nt: TGCGCCAGCACCCCAAGGTGGGGAGCAGATACGCAGTATTTT; d_gene: NA; abundance: few; j_gene: TRBJ2-3; v_gene: TRBV4-3